This T cell receptor (beta chain) is drawn from a study of human T cells and chemical hapten exposure. Study-level background: TCR yields per sample varied mostly from small pooled library volume differences.

This clonotype was counted ten times or more. Per the study methods: From 23,224 to 690,600 TCRs were found per sample, with a median of approximately 92,000. TCRdb reprocessed the 5' RACE reads via MiXCR and lists one record per CDR3 protein. The V and J calls follow TCRdb's processing rather than the paper's. The sample has 81,000 or so distinct CDR3 sequences, roughly 7.7% seen once. Total RNA was extracted from unfractionated whole blood. This receptor was taken from a male donor in good health.

DNA for the CDR3: TGTGCCAGCAGTCCGGACGGGTACGAGCAGTACTTC. Amino acids: CASSPDGYEQYF. V gene TRBV27 combines with J gene TRBJ2-7; D is unresolved. Trimming took off 5 bases at V and 4 bases at J, with 9 bases between the two ends. The V gene's germline CDR1 is MNHEY and CDR2 SMNVEV (reference sequence). CDR3 size: 12 residues.